This T cell receptor beta chain was retrieved from a study of graft-versus-host responses after intestinal transplantation. Study-level information: The transplants performed in recipients were multivisceral, liver-intestinal, or isolated intestinal. Anti-thymocyte globulin served as induction for all recipients, who then took tacrolimus and steroids for two to three years. Overall study results and limits: Declining HvG levels early post-transplant were linked to peak circulating GvH clone levels. Recipient marrow held GvH clones, some first seen in ileum or blood.

Concerning this clone: Antigen: not known.

The CDR3 sequence is 18 residues long. Germline loops: CDR1 SGHRS, CDR2 YFSETQ. The assay was immunoSEQ multiplex PCR, and TCRdb's table has in-frame clones only and misses some. The sample yields about 97,000 clones, more than 80% seen once. The source is a human patient who received an intestinal transplant, so some T cells may come from the graft donor. The starting material was PBMCs, obtained roughly 68 weeks after intestinal transplant. This chain joins TRBV5-1 and TRBJ2-5, with TRBD2 matching 16 bases. The DNA end lines up better with TRBJ2-7; the J call may be wrong. CDR3 protein: CASSYSGTSGGAMYEQYF. The DNA of the CDR3 is TGCGCCAGCAGCTATTCCGGGACTAGCGGGGGGGCCATGTACGAGCAGTACTTC.